This record concerns one T cell receptor beta chain sequence. Antigen: not known. The sample is drawn from a study of T cell responses to AZD1222 COVID-19 vaccine. Study outcomes and limitations: White British ancestry dominated among donors, who included more females, and clonal diversity was possibly underestimated.

Between the trimmed V and J ends, which lost 5 bases and 1 base, there was a span of 8 bases. Germline CDR1 is SQVTM and CDR2 is ANQGSEA. There are 12 residues in the CDR3. The repertoire was sequenced with immunoSEQ multiplex PCR; TCRdb's copy has only in-frame clones and lacks some. The table shows 68,000 or so clones, with around nine tenths occurring only once. The clonotype was recovered from an adult in good health. J is TRBJ2-5 and V is TRBV29-1; D perhaps matches TRBD2 (5 bases). The sequences come from peripheral blood, collected on day 0 of AZD1222 vaccination. The CDR3 sequence: CSVSRGQETQYF. CDR3 bases: TGCAGCGTTAGCCGGGGCCAAGAGACCCAGTACTTC.